The next 25 T cell receptor beta chains were all read from a single sample in a study of cytomegalovirus exposure and HLA in healthy donors. Primers included in the PCR were 60 Vbeta and 13 Jbeta primers. Profiled with immunoSEQ multiplex PCR; TCRdb holds only in-frame clones, not every one. The sample includes 35,000 to 55,000 clones, roughly 60% of them seen just once. The sequencing input was PBMCs. These receptors were obtained from a man aged 60 to 75 in good health and CMV-seropositive.

The V gene is TRBV16, the J gene TRBJ1-4; no definite D call. Germline CDR1 KGHSY, CDR2 FQNENV. The CDR3 has 16 residues. The V end lost 0 bases, the J end lost 8 bases, and 16 bases lay between the germline ends. The CDR3 sequence is CASSQSLGGIYEKLFF. Written as DNA, the CDR3 is TGTGCCAGCAGCCAATCGTTGGGAGGGATTTACGAAAAACTGTTTTTT.

The genes are TRBV5-8 and TRBJ2-1; tentative D call: TRBD2 (5 bases). With 3 bases removed from V and 3 bases from J, the gap between germline ends came to 13 bases. CDR1 is SGHTS and CDR2 is YDEGEE in the germline V gene. CDR3 size: 15 residues. CDR3 amino acids: CASSSERKNYNEQFF. CDR3 DNA: TGTGCCAGCAGCTCGGAGCGGAAAAACTACAATGAGCAGTTCTTC.

This chain links TRBV7-9 with TRBJ2-2, with unresolved D. This CDR3 contains 13 residues. In germline, CDR1 is SEHNR, CDR2 FQNEAQ (reference sequence). V dropped 2 bases and J dropped 4 bases, with 5 bases sitting between them. Written as DNA, the CDR3 is TGTGCCAGCAGCTTACAGGTCACCGGGGAGCTGTTTTTT. Translated: CASSLQVTGELFF.

The rearrangement uses TRBV27 and TRBJ2-7; 7 bases line up with TRBD1. This CDR3 comprises 16 residues. V trimming: 6 bases; J trimming: 2 bases; junction bases outside the gene matches: 13. Germline-derived CDR1 and CDR2 are MNHEY and SMNVEV (reference sequence). The chain's CDR3 is CASRLSGTVPPYEQYF. In DNA, the CDR3 is TGTGCCAGCAGGCTATCCGGGACAGTACCTCCCTACGAGCAGTACTTC.

V is TRBV2 and J is TRBJ1-2, with a possible D match to TRBD1 (5 bases). V lost 4 bases to trimming and J lost 5 bases, with 11 bases between them. CDR3 length: 13 residues. Germline V gene data show CDR1 as SNHLY and CDR2 as FYNNEI. The CDR3 spells CASSGQGSYGYTF. CDR3 bases: TGTGCCAGCAGTGGGCAGGGCAGTTATGGCTACACCTTC. The whole variable domain, remainder taken from reference TRBV2 and TRBJ1-2, is EPEVTQTPSHQVTQMGQEVILRCVPISNHLYFYWYRQILGQKVEFLVSFYNNEISEKSEIFDDQFSVERPDGSNFTLKIRSTKLEDSAMYFCASSGQGSYGYTFGSGTRLTVV.

The chain combines TRBV30 with TRBJ2-7, with TRBD2 identical over 8 bases. This CDR3 comprises 15 residues. Germline V gene data show CDR1 as GTSNPN and CDR2 as SVGIG (reference sequence). V gave up 2 bases and J gave up 2 bases; unmatched junction bases: 8. Here the CDR3 reads CAWSTAGGSTYEQYF. The CDR3 DNA reads TGTGCCTGGAGTACCGCGGGAGGCTCCACCTACGAGCAGTACTTC.

As DNA, the CDR3 is TGTGCCAGCAGCTTAATGGGACTTGGCTCTGGGGCCAACGTCCTGACTTTC. Residues: CASSLMGLGSGANVLTF. The chain uses TRBV7-9 and TRBJ2-6; D perhaps matches TRBD2 (6 bases). CDR1 is SEHNR, CDR2 FQNEAQ, per germline (reference sequence). The V gene lost 2 bases and the J gene lost 0 bases, with 11 bases spanning the gap. CDR3 length equals 17 residues.

This clone appeared a few times. The V call is TRBV7-2, the J call TRBJ1-1; possibly TRBD1 for D (6 bases). The CDR3 runs to 14 residues. The ends were cut back, 3 bases at V and 11 bases at J, with 19 bases in the middle. The germline V gene encodes CDR1 SGHTA and CDR2 FQGNSA. The CDR3 DNA sequence: TGTGCCAGCAGCTTTTCTCAAGGACAGTTGGCGGCTTTCTTT. This gives the protein CASSFSQGQLAAFF.

The J gene is TRBJ1-5, the V gene TRBV7-6; D possibly corresponds to TRBD1 (5 bases). With 5 bases removed from V and 3 bases from J, the gap between germline ends came to 17 bases. Germline CDR1 SGHVS, CDR2 FNYEAQ. CDR3 length: 16 residues. CDR3 DNA: TGTGCCAGCAGCCCAGAACCGGGGGAGGCCAATCAGCCCCAGCATTTT. Its translation: CASSPEPGEANQPQHF. The variable domain in full, completed from reference TRBV7-6 and TRBJ1-5, reads GAGVSQSPRYKVTKRGQDVALRCDPISGHVSLYWYRQALGQGPEFLTYFNYEAQQDKSGLPNDRFSAERPEGSISTLTIQRTEQRDSAMYRCASSPEPGEANQPQHFGDGTRLSIL.

This sequence joins TRBV20-1 and TRBJ2-5; unclear D gene. CDR3 length: 11 residues. Germline CDR1 is DFQATT and CDR2 is SNEGSKA (reference sequence). V was pared by 7 bases and J by 2 bases, with 8 bases between. The CDR3 nucleotides are TGCAGTGGCCACAAACAAGAGACCCAGTACTTC. It is translated as CSGHKQETQYF.

The CDR3 reads CASSPEIIETQYF. The CDR3 coding sequence is TGTGCCAGCAGTCCCGAGATAATCGAGACCCAGTACTTC. The rearrangement joins TRBV28 to TRBJ2-5; D is uncertain. Germline CDR1 and CDR2: MDHEN and SYDVKM. Trimming left V 5 bases short and J 5 bases short, with 12 bases between. The length of the CDR3 is 13 residues.

The chain carries TRBV5-4 and TRBJ2-1; 9 bases align to TRBD1. V lost 7 bases and J lost 3; bases outside the gene matches: 5. The length of the CDR3 is 14 residues. CDR1 and CDR2 (germline): SGHNT, YYREEE (reference sequence). The CDR3 reads CASVGTGNYNEQFF. DNA for the CDR3: TGTGCCAGCGTCGGGACAGGGAACTACAATGAGCAGTTCTTC.

CDR3: CASRAGGNTGELFF. Here the CDR3 DNA reads TGTGCCAGCAGGGCGGGAGGGAACACCGGGGAGCTGTTTTTT. The V call is TRBV6-5, the J call TRBJ2-2, with TRBD2 matching 8 bases. Trimming took 6 bases from V and 1 from J; bases not matched to a gene: 1. CDR3 length: 14 amino acids. The germline gives CDR1 MNHEY, CDR2 SVGAGI.

V gene TRBV7-2 combines with J gene TRBJ2-7, with 9 bases fitting TRBD2. From germline, CDR1 is SGHTA and CDR2 FQGNSA. V was pared by 7 bases and J by 3 bases, with 7 bases of the junction left unmatched. The CDR3 loop spans 14 amino acids. CDR3: CASTEAGGLYEQYF. The CDR3 DNA reads TGTGCCAGCACCGAAGCGGGAGGCCTCTACGAGCAGTACTTC.

This sequence joins TRBV7-9 and TRBJ2-5; tentative D call: TRBD2 (7 bases). CDR1 is SEHNR, CDR2 FQNEAQ, per germline (reference sequence). Trimming shortened V by 4 bases and J by 2 bases, and 17 bases separated the two germline ends. This CDR3 is built from 16 residues. CDR3 coding DNA: TGTGCCAGCAGCTCGGACAGCGGGATATGGCAAGAGACCCAGTACTTC. Translation gives CASSSDSGIWQETQYF.

This clone came up once. The sample holds other DNA sequences that translate to the same CDR3. CDR3 nucleotides: TGCAGCGTTGAAGATCAGAGGGACAGATATGGCTACACCTTC. Protein sequence: CSVEDQRDRYGYTF. The chain has TRBV29-1 and TRBJ1-2; 7 bases match TRBD1. J gave up 5 bases and V 0 bases, and 6 bases lay outside the gene matches. The CDR3 length is 14 residues. CDR1 is SQVTM, CDR2 ANQGSEA, per germline.

The chain has TRBV12-1 and TRBJ2-1; TRBD1 was called by the table and not checked on the DNA. TRBV12-1 is labeled a pseudogene. The CDR3 is made up of 15 amino acids. Here the CDR3 DNA reads TGTGCCAGCAGCTTTGATCCGACACTCGACAATGAGCAGTTCTTC. Residues: CASSFDPTLDNEQFF.

This clone has just a few counts. Sequence at one end of the junction differs from germline and may be a read error. V gene TRBV7-7 combines with J gene TRBJ2-1; 7 bases align to TRBD2. CDR3 size: 15 residues. The germline V gene encodes CDR1 SSHAT and CDR2 FNYEAQ (reference sequence). The CDR3 sequence: CASSLVWGGESEQFF. The DNA of the CDR3 is TGTGCTAGCAGCTTAGTTTGGGGGGGAGAGAGTGAGCAGTTCTTC.

The chain is built from TRBV2 and TRBJ2-7, with TRBD2 identical over 8 bases. The ends lost 6 bases at V and 5 bases at J; junction bases unmatched: 3. Germline CDR1 SNHLY, CDR2 FYNNEI. CDR3 size: 12 residues. CDR3 coding DNA: TGTGCCAGCAGGGGACTAGAGGACGAGCAGTACTTC. Residues: CASRGLEDEQYF.

The rearrangement joins TRBV19 to TRBJ2-2, with D possibly matching TRBD1 (6 bases). Germline V gene sequence: CDR1 LNHDA, CDR2 SQIVND (reference sequence). This CDR3 is 14 amino acids long. The germline V and J ends were trimmed by 8 bases and 0 bases, with 10 bases remaining between them. The CDR3 sequence is CASRTGPNTGELFF. Here the CDR3 DNA reads TGTGCCAGTCGTACAGGGCCGAACACCGGGGAGCTGTTTTTT. Based on the CDR3 plus reference TRBV19 and TRBJ2-2, the full variable domain is DGGITQSPKYLFRKEGQNVTLSCEQNLNHDAMYWYRQDPGQGLRLIYYSQIVNDFQKGDIAEGYSVSREKKESFPLTVTSAQKNPTAFYLCASRTGPNTGELFFGEGSRLTVL.

The V gene is TRBV10-2, the J gene TRBJ2-1; TRBD2 is a possible D gene (5 bases). The CDR3 is 15 residues long. Looked up from germline, CDR1 is WSHSY and CDR2 is SAAADI. The V end lost 3 bases, the J end lost 2 bases, and 11 bases lay between the germline ends. The CDR3 region has the DNA TGCGCCAGCAGTGAATCGCTAGCCCCCTACAATGAGCAGTTCTTC. Translation gives CASSESLAPYNEQFF.

The chain recombines TRBV19 with TRBJ1-4, with D unresolved. The CDR3 has 13 residues. The V gene lost 4 bases and the J gene lost 7 bases, with 10 bases spanning the gap. Looked up from germline, CDR1 is LNHDA and CDR2 is SQIVND (reference sequence). This CDR3 reads CASSRAALEKLFF. DNA for the CDR3: TGTGCCAGTAGTAGGGCAGCACTTGAAAAACTGTTTTTT.

This clone was observed once. The chain recombines TRBV7-9 with TRBJ1-1, with D maybe TRBD1 (5 bases). The CDR3 consists of 14 residues. The V end lost 7 bases, the J end lost 5 bases, and 17 bases lay between the germline ends. CDR1 is SEHNR and CDR2 is FQNEAQ in the germline V gene (reference sequence). This CDR3 reads CASIPGGLRTEAFF. The CDR3 DNA reads TGTGCCAGCATCCCCGGGGGTCTGAGGACTGAAGCTTTCTTT. The full variable domain, its missing parts supplied by reference TRBV7-9 and TRBJ1-1, is DTGVSQNPRHKITKRGQNVTFRCDPISEHNRLYWYRQTLGQGPEFLTYFQNEAQLEKSRLLSDRFSAERPKGSFSTLEIQRTEQGDSAMYLCASIPGGLRTEAFFGQGTRLTVV.

This chain links TRBV7-3 with TRBJ2-5; 7 bases agree with TRBD1. The CDR3 runs to 13 residues. Germline V gene data show CDR1 as SGHTA and CDR2 as FQGTGA. Trimming removed 4 bases from V and 2 bases from J; junction bases left unmatched: 1. CDR3 DNA sequence: TGTGCCAGCAGCTCGACAGGGCAAGAGACCCAGTACTTC. The encoded protein is CASSSTGQETQYF.

The J gene is TRBJ1-1, the V gene TRBV25-1; 7 bases align to TRBD1. The germline V gene has CDR1 MGHDK and CDR2 SYGVNS. The CDR3 has 13 residues. The ends lost 7 bases at V and 1 base at J; junction bases unmatched: 3. This CDR3 is CASTGQQNTEAFF. CDR3 coding DNA: TGTGCCAGCACGGGACAGCAGAACACTGAAGCTTTCTTT.